Shown below are 28 T cell receptor beta chains from a single sample sequenced in a study of T cells after yellow fever vaccination. Via MiXCR, TCRdb re-called the 5' RACE reads, giving one row per CDR3 protein. The table includes just under 600,000 distinct CDR3 sequences, approximately 12% detected once. Material: PBMCs, obtained on the day of the yellow fever booster vaccination. All receptors come from a man younger than 45 who received the YFV17D yellow fever vaccine.

The chain combines TRBV5-6 with TRBJ1-1; tentative D call: TRBD1 (5 bases). The CDR3 is made up of 15 amino acids. The V gene's germline CDR1 is SGHDT and CDR2 YYEEEE. Deletions cut 0 bases from V and 0 bases from J, with 9 bases between. CDR3: CASSLDLGVNTEAFF. CDR3 nucleotides: TGTGCCAGCAGCTTGGATCTGGGGGTGAACACTGAAGCTTTCTTT. The variable domain in full, completed from reference TRBV5-6 and TRBJ1-1, reads DAGVTQSPTHLIKTRGQQVTLRCSPKSGHDTVSWYQQALGQGPQFIFQYYEEEERQRGNFPDRFSGHQFPNYSSELNVNALLLGDSALYLCASSLDLGVNTEAFFGQGTRLTVV.

The table lists this clonotype with a few counts. V is TRBV20-1 and J is TRBJ2-7; D may be TRBD1 or TRBD2 (5 bases each). Germline V gives CDR1 DFQATT, CDR2 SNEGSKA (reference sequence). Trimming pared 0 bases from V and 6 bases from J, leaving 15 bases between. This CDR3 has 14 residues. CDR3 DNA sequence: TGCAGTGCTAGAGACGACAGCGGACCCGCCGAGCAGTACTTC. Translating it yields CSARDDSGPAEQYF.

This rearrangement joins TRBV7-2 to TRBJ2-1; 7 nucleotides align to TRBD1. The CDR3 consists of 12 residues. J lost 13 bases, V lost 1 base, and 4 bases had no gene match. Germline V gene data show CDR1 as SGHTA and CDR2 as FQGNSA. CDR3 DNA: TGTGCCAGCAGCTTAGACAGGGGAAAACAGTTCTTC. As protein: CASSLDRGKQFF.

This clonotype was found a few times. The J gene is TRBJ1-2, the V gene TRBV3-1; tentatively, D is TRBD1 (5 bases). The V gene's germline CDR1 is LGHDT and CDR2 YNNKEL (reference sequence). The CDR3 loop spans 14 amino acids. The ends were cut back, 5 bases at V and 8 bases at J, with 18 bases in the middle. CDR3 loop: CASSYGTTPYGYTF. In nucleotides, the CDR3 is TGTGCCAGCAGCTATGGGACCACCCCCTACGGCTACACCTTC.

This clonotype has only a few counts. J is TRBJ2-1 and V is TRBV11-3; a weak D match, TRBD2 (7 bases). There are 15 residues in the CDR3. Germline-derived CDR1 and CDR2 are SGHNT and YENEEA. Trimming took 5 bases from V and 3 from J, leaving 14 bases between them. This CDR3 is CASSHRGASYNEQFF. CDR3 in DNA: TGTGCCAGCAGCCACCGGGGGGCTAGCTACAATGAGCAGTTCTTC.

V is TRBV20-1 and J is TRBJ2-7; the D call may be TRBD1 or TRBD2 (5 bases each). CDR1 DFQATT and CDR2 SNEGSKA come from the germline V gene (reference sequence). The CDR3 loop spans 12 amino acids. The V end lost 6 bases, the J end lost 2 bases, and 11 bases lay between the germline ends. CDR3 coding DNA: TGCAGTGCCCGGGACGGCACCTACGAGCAGTACTTC. It is translated as CSARDGTYEQYF.

The gene calls are TRBV5-4 and TRBJ2-1; the match to TRBD2 covers 10 bases. The germline gives CDR1 SGHNT, CDR2 YYREEE (reference sequence). The length of the CDR3 is 16 residues. With 2 bases clipped from V and 5 bases from J, the junction kept 7 bases outside the gene matches. As DNA, the CDR3 is TGTGCCAGCAGCTTCTTACTAGCGGGATATGACAATGAGCAGTTCTTC. It codes for CASSFLLAGYDNEQFF. The full variable domain, in which reference TRBV5-4 and TRBJ2-1 provide the parts outside the CDR3, is ETGVTQSPTHLIKTRGQQVTLRCSSQSGHNTVSWYQQALGQGPQFIFQYYREEENGRGNFPPRFSGLQFPNYSSELNVNALELDDSALYLCASSFLLAGYDNEQFFGPGTRLTVL.

The chain combines TRBV5-1 with TRBJ1-1; 8 bases agree with TRBD1. The CDR3 has 13 residues. With 5 bases clipped from V and 12 bases from J, the junction kept 12 bases outside the gene matches. CDR1 is SGHRS, CDR2 YFSETQ, per germline. As DNA, the CDR3 is TGCGCCAGCAGGGAACCGGGGCAGGGGGCCCCTTTCTTT. It is translated as CASREPGQGAPFF.

This clonotype has at least ten counts. The rearrangement joins TRBV7-2 to TRBJ1-5; D call uncertain. V was clipped by 2 bases and J by 0 bases, with 5 bases between them. The CDR3 has 14 amino acids. Looked up from germline, CDR1 is SGHTA and CDR2 is FQGNSA. The CDR3: CASSLLSSNQPQHF. As DNA, the CDR3 is TGTGCCAGCAGCTTACTAAGTAGCAATCAGCCCCAGCATTTT.

The rearrangement joins TRBV18 to TRBJ2-7, with 10 bases fitting TRBD1. J gave up 2 bases and V 6 bases, and 1 base lay outside the gene matches. Looked up from germline, CDR1 is KGHSH and CDR2 is LQKENI. CDR3 size: 13 residues. CDR3 sequence reads: CASSDRGTYEQYF. The CDR3, as DNA: TGTGCCAGCTCGGACAGGGGGACCTACGAGCAGTACTTC.

The gene calls are TRBV24-1 and TRBJ2-1; 7 bases align to TRBD2. In germline, CDR1 is KGHDR, CDR2 SFDVKD. V dropped 5 bases and J dropped 10; count of bases not matched to a gene: 7. The CDR3 has 13 residues. The CDR3 protein is CATSGERGPEQFF. DNA of the CDR3: TGTGCCACCAGTGGAGAGCGGGGCCCCGAGCAGTTCTTC.

A few counts support this clonotype. J is TRBJ2-7 and V is TRBV11-1; D not resolved. CDR3 size: 13 residues. Trimming took 5 bases from V and 3 from J, leaving 11 bases between them. Germline CDR1 SGHAT, CDR2 FQDESV (reference sequence). CDR3 sequence: CASSPDELYEQYF. In DNA, the CDR3 is TGTGCCAGCAGCCCAGATGAACTCTACGAGCAGTACTTC.

The chain employs TRBV19 and TRBJ1-5, with D possibly being TRBD1 (6 bases). V dropped 5 bases and J dropped 9 bases, with 14 bases sitting between them. CDR1 and CDR2 from the germline V gene are LNHDA and SQIVND (reference sequence). The CDR3 extends over 13 amino acids. The CDR3 coding sequence is TGTGCCAGTAGTTCGACAGGCGGCGCGCCCCAGCATTTT. This encodes CASSSTGGAPQHF.

Only a few counts were recorded for this clonotype. This sequence joins TRBV19 and TRBJ2-1; D uncertain. This CDR3 is built from 14 residues. Trimming left V 8 bases short and J 3 bases short, with 14 bases between. CDR1 is LNHDA and CDR2 is SQIVND in the germline V gene (reference sequence). The CDR3 loop reads CASLPRNSYNEQFF. The DNA for the CDR3 is TGTGCCAGTCTTCCTCGGAATAGCTACAATGAGCAGTTCTTC.

This clonotype was counted ten times or more. The genes are TRBV7-9 and TRBJ2-1, with D unclear. V gave up 4 bases and J gave up 8 bases, with 6 bases separating them. Germline V CDR1 and CDR2: SEHNR, FQNEAQ (reference sequence). This CDR3 has 11 amino acids. This CDR3 reads CASSSEDEQFF. The CDR3 DNA follows: TGTGCCAGCAGCTCAGAGGATGAGCAGTTCTTC. The entire variable domain, with the rest obtained from reference TRBV7-9 and TRBJ2-1, is as follows: DTGVSQNPRHKITKRGQNVTFRCDPISEHNRLYWYRQTLGQGPEFLTYFQNEAQLEKSRLLSDRFSAERPKGSFSTLEIQRTEQGDSAMYLCASSSEDEQFFGPGTRLTVL.

The V gene is TRBV27, the J gene TRBJ1-1; D remains ambiguous. This CDR3 spans 14 amino acids. Germline V gives CDR1 MNHEY, CDR2 SMNVEV (reference sequence). V was clipped by 3 bases and J by 7 bases, with 15 bases between them. The CDR3 region has the DNA TGTGCCAGCAGTTTTCAATCGAAGGGCGTTGAAGCTTTCTTT. It codes for CASSFQSKGVEAFF.

V usage is TRBV14 and J usage is TRBJ2-3, with D uncertain. Germline CDR1 reads SGHDN; CDR2 reads FVKESK. This CDR3 is 17 amino acids long. With 0 bases removed from V and 2 bases from J, the gap between germline ends came to 15 bases. The CDR3 coding sequence is TGTGCCAGCAGCCAAGACGCGGTCGCTAGATTCACAGATACGCAGTATTTT. The encoded protein is CASSQDAVARFTDTQYF.

Note on this clonotype: This may come from a read error, since a much larger clone is one base off. The CDR3 reads CASSKVPYEQYF. CDR3 DNA: TGTGCCAGCAGCAAAGTCCCCTACGAGCAGTACTTC. This chain links TRBV21-1 with TRBJ2-7. TRBV21-1 is a known pseudogene. The CDR3 loop spans 12 amino acids.

This chain uses TRBV6-6 with TRBJ2-1, with D uncertain. Germline V gene lookup returns CDR1 MNHNY and CDR2 SVGAGI (reference sequence). Deletions cut 8 bases from V and 3 bases from J, with 11 bases between. This CDR3 comprises 13 residues. In DNA, the CDR3 is TGTGCCAGCTCAGCCTGGAACTACAATGAGCAGTTCTTC. Its protein product is CASSAWNYNEQFF.

This clonotype was counted only a few times. This chain uses TRBV7-6 with TRBJ2-5; 9 bases match TRBD1. The germline V gene has CDR1 SGHVS and CDR2 FNYEAQ. V dropped 3 bases and J dropped 5; count of bases not matched to a gene: 4. CDR3 length: 14 residues. The CDR3 protein is CASSFDRGVETQYF. In DNA form, the CDR3 reads TGTGCCAGCAGCTTTGACAGGGGGGTGGAGACCCAGTACTTC. The variable domain in full, with the rest retrieved from reference TRBV7-6 and TRBJ2-5, is GAGVSQSPRYKVTKRGQDVALRCDPISGHVSLYWYRQALGQGPEFLTYFNYEAQQDKSGLPNDRFSAERPEGSISTLTIQRTEQRDSAMYRCASSFDRGVETQYFGPGTRLLVL.

This clonotype came up a few times. The chain combines TRBV12-3 or TRBV12-4 with TRBJ1-4; D is perhaps TRBD1 (5 bases). CDR3 length equals 13 residues. Between the trimmed V and J ends, which lost 6 bases and 7 bases, there was a span of 12 bases. CDR3 sequence: CASSQGFGEKLFF. The CDR3 nucleotides are TGTGCCAGCAGCCAGGGTTTCGGTGAAAAACTGTTTTTT.

A few counts support this clonotype. The chain links TRBV16 to TRBJ2-1; 8 nucleotides line up with TRBD2. The germline gives CDR1 KGHSY, CDR2 FQNENV. Trimming removed 6 bases from V and 0 bases from J; junction bases left unmatched: 4. The CDR3 has 15 amino acids. CDR3 loop: CASRLTSGSYNEQFF. The CDR3 DNA is TGTGCCAGCAGACTTACTAGCGGCTCCTACAATGAGCAGTTCTTC.

The chain links TRBV18 to TRBJ1-1; unclear D gene. Trimming removed 2 bases at V and 0 bases at J, with 7 bases between. Germline CDR1 KGHSH, CDR2 LQKENI. The CDR3 contains 14 residues. The CDR3 nucleotides read TGTGCCAGCTCACCAGCCCAGATGAACACTGAAGCTTTCTTT. Amino acids: CASSPAQMNTEAFF.

This clonotype was recorded a few times. The chain joins TRBV6-1 to TRBJ2-2; the D gene is possibly TRBD2 (6 bases). Germline CDR1 reads MNHNS; CDR2 reads SASEGT. The CDR3 has 17 amino acids. Trimming removed 6 bases from V and 4 bases from J, with 21 bases in between. The CDR3 region is CASRGGLGERGTGELFF. The CDR3 DNA follows: TGTGCCAGCAGGGGAGGCCTTGGCGAACGGGGCACCGGGGAGCTGTTTTTT.

This clonotype has a handful of counts. The CDR3 bases are TGTGCCAGCAGTTTATTAGGGGAAAAGTACGAGCAGTACTTC. Protein product: CASSLLGEKYEQYF. The chain uses TRBV28 and TRBJ2-7, with D possibly TRBD1 on 5 matching bases. V lost 1 base and J 4 bases, leaving 11 bases between the germline ends. This CDR3 has 14 amino acids. Per the germline V gene, CDR1 is MDHEN and CDR2 is SYDVKM.

The rearrangement uses TRBV19 and TRBJ2-1, with 8 bases lining up with TRBD2. The CDR3 contains 16 residues. The V gene end was trimmed by 1 base and the J gene end by 2 bases; junction bases not matched to a gene: 4. The V gene's germline CDR1 is LNHDA and CDR2 SQIVND (reference sequence). In DNA form, the CDR3 reads TGTGCCAGTAGTATAGGAAATAGCGGGGCCTACAATGAGCAGTTCTTC. Translating it yields CASSIGNSGAYNEQFF. The full variable domain, completed using reference TRBV19 and TRBJ2-1, is DGGITQSPKYLFRKEGQNVTLSCEQNLNHDAMYWYRQDPGQGLRLIYYSQIVNDFQKGDIAEGYSVSREKKESFPLTVTSAQKNPTAFYLCASSIGNSGAYNEQFFGPGTRLTVL.

This clonotype was observed many times. Here the CDR3 DNA reads TGTGCCAGCAGTCCTGCCGGGACAGGGGCCTACGAGCAGTACTTC. Its translation is CASSPAGTGAYEQYF. The chain is built from TRBV12-3 or TRBV12-4 and TRBJ2-7; 10 nucleotides match TRBD1. The CDR3 totals 15 residues. J lost 2 bases, V lost 5 bases, and 6 bases had no gene match.

The table lists this clonotype with many counts. The chain recombines TRBV6-2 or TRBV6-3 with TRBJ1-2; D call uncertain. The germline V and J ends were trimmed by 5 bases and 9 bases, with 13 bases remaining between them. The length of the CDR3 is 12 residues. Per germline, CDR1 MNHEY and CDR2 SVGEGT. The CDR3 region is CASSTGLRSYTF. The CDR3, as DNA: TGTGCCAGCAGTACTGGACTTCGTAGCTACACCTTC.